These T cell receptor beta chains were read from a single sample in a study of T cells in tuberculosis. Assay: immunoSEQ multiplex PCR; the TCRdb copy retains only in-frame clones and omits some. The sample includes some 31,000 clones, roughly 94% of them seen just once. Sequencing used PBMCs, obtained at tuberculosis diagnosis. These receptors were collected from an adult with tuberculosis. The CDR3 runs from the conserved cysteine through the conserved F or W. Fields, in order: J gene, V gene, D gene, clone size, CDR3 DNA, CDR3 protein. The D gene is left open where the match is weak. For some rows the clone size is stated as once, few or many, or as a class when expanded; others skip it.

J gene: TRBJ2-2; V gene: TRBV7-9; D gene: TRBD1; clone size: NA; CDR3 DNA: TGTGCCAGCAGCCCAGAAAGGACAGGGGCCGGGGAGCTGTTTTTT; CDR3 protein: CASSPERTGAGELFF
J gene: TRBJ2-5; V gene: TRBV5-1; D gene: TRBD1; clone size: NA; CDR3 DNA: TGCGCCAGCAGCTTTCAGGGCAGGGGGCAGGGAGAGACCCAGTACTTC; CDR3 protein: CASSFQGRGQGETQYF
J gene: TRBJ1-2; V gene: TRBV10-2; D gene: TRBD1; clone size: NA; CDR3 DNA: TGCGCCAGCACCCCGGGACAGGGATCATCTGGTGGCTACACCTTC; CDR3 protein: CASTPGQGSSGGYTF
J gene: TRBJ2-7; V gene: TRBV30; D gene: TRBD1; clone size: NA; CDR3 DNA: TGTGCCTGGAGGGCCAGGGGGTTCACCGGCGAGCAGTACTTC; CDR3 protein: CAWRARGFTGEQYF
J gene: TRBJ2-1; V gene: TRBV20-1; D gene: NA; clone size: NA; CDR3 DNA: TGCACCCGAAGGAGAACTGAGCAGTTCTTC; CDR3 protein: CTRRRTEQFF
J gene: TRBJ1-4; V gene: TRBV30; D gene: NA; clone size: NA; CDR3 DNA: TGTGCCTGGAGGCGGGGGGACGAAAAACTGTTTTTT; CDR3 protein: CAWRRGDEKLFF
J gene: TRBJ1-1; V gene: TRBV11-1; D gene: NA; clone size: NA; CDR3 DNA: TGTGCCAGCAGCTCACAGGGGAACACTGAAGCTTTCTTT; CDR3 protein: CASSSQGNTEAFF
J gene: TRBJ2-1; V gene: TRBV7-9; D gene: TRBD2; clone size: NA; CDR3 DNA: TGTGCCAGCAGGGCTAGCGGGAGTTCCTACAATGAGCAGTTCTTC; CDR3 protein: CASRASGSSYNEQFF
J gene: TRBJ2-7; V gene: TRBV28; D gene: NA; clone size: NA; CDR3 DNA: TGTGCCAGCGCGCCGGACACATTCTACGAGCAGTACTTC; CDR3 protein: CASAPDTFYEQYF
J gene: TRBJ2-6; V gene: TRBV7-3; D gene: NA; clone size: once; CDR3 DNA: TGTGCCAGCGGGCTGAGCTCTGGGGCCAACGTCCTGACTTTC; CDR3 protein: CASGLSSGANVLTF
J gene: TRBJ1-2; V gene: TRBV5-6; D gene: NA; clone size: NA; CDR3 DNA: TGTGCCAGCAGCGAAACCCCGGGGGGTAACGGCTACACCTTC; CDR3 protein: CASSETPGGNGYTF
J gene: TRBJ1-5; V gene: TRBV28; D gene: TRBD1; clone size: NA; CDR3 DNA: TGTGCCAGCAGTATTCCGGGACAGACAAATCAGCCCCAGCATTTT; CDR3 protein: CASSIPGQTNQPQHF
J gene: TRBJ1-3; V gene: TRBV30; D gene: NA; clone size: NA; CDR3 DNA: TGTGCCTGGAGTCTAGACAGGACCTCTGGAAACACCATATATTTT; CDR3 protein: CAWSLDRTSGNTIYF
J gene: TRBJ2-3; V gene: TRBV18; D gene: NA; clone size: NA; CDR3 DNA: TGTGCCAGCTCACCGAGGGCGGGAGATACGCAGTATTTT; CDR3 protein: CASSPRAGDTQYF
J gene: TRBJ1-1; V gene: TRBV28; D gene: TRBD1; clone size: NA; CDR3 DNA: TGTGCCAGCAGTTTCTGGAACCCAGGGGGCACTGAAGCTTTCTTT; CDR3 protein: CASSFWNPGGTEAFF
J gene: TRBJ1-4; V gene: TRBV7-8; D gene: NA; clone size: NA; CDR3 DNA: TGTGCCAGCAGCTTAGAGGGGAATCTCAATGAAAAACTGTTTTTT; CDR3 protein: CASSLEGNLNEKLFF
J gene: TRBJ1-4; V gene: TRBV10-3; D gene: NA; clone size: NA; CDR3 DNA: TGTGCCATCAGTGAAGGGACAAGTAATGAAAAACTGTTTTTT; CDR3 protein: CAISEGTSNEKLFF
J gene: TRBJ2-7; V gene: TRBV30; D gene: TRBD1; clone size: NA; CDR3 DNA: TGTGCCTGGAGTCCGGGACAGGGGACAACCTACGAGCAGTACTTC; CDR3 protein: CAWSPGQGTTYEQYF
J gene: TRBJ2-1; V gene: TRBV30; D gene: TRBD2; clone size: NA; CDR3 DNA: TGTGCCTGGAGTCATTTTAGCGGGAGTTCCTACAATGAGCAGTTCTTC; CDR3 protein: CAWSHFSGSSYNEQFF
J gene: TRBJ2-7; V gene: TRBV6-6; D gene: TRBD2; clone size: few; CDR3 DNA: TGTGCCAGCAGTTACTCGCGCGGAGCGGGAGAGGACGAGCAGTACTTC; CDR3 protein: CASSYSRGAGEDEQYF
J gene: TRBJ1-4; V gene: TRBV18; D gene: NA; clone size: once; CDR3 DNA: TGTGCCAGCTCGACGGGGGAGGACGCAAAACTGTTTTTT; CDR3 protein: CASSTGEDAKLFF
J gene: TRBJ1-2; V gene: TRBV28; D gene: TRBD1; clone size: NA; CDR3 DNA: TGTGCCAGCAGTTTACCCGGGACAGCCTACACCTTC; CDR3 protein: CASSLPGTAYTF
J gene: TRBJ1-5; V gene: TRBV10-3; D gene: NA; clone size: NA; CDR3 DNA: TGTGCCATCAGTGAGGTACAGGGTGGAGGCAATCAGCCCCAGCATTTT; CDR3 protein: CAISEVQGGGNQPQHF
J gene: TRBJ1-5; V gene: TRBV7-8; D gene: TRBD1; clone size: NA; CDR3 DNA: TGTGCCAGCAGCTTAGCCCCAGGGGGCGCGACCCTTAATCAGCCCCAGCATTTT; CDR3 protein: CASSLAPGGATLNQPQHF
J gene: TRBJ1-2; V gene: TRBV6-5; D gene: TRBD1; clone size: NA; CDR3 DNA: TGTGCCAGCAGTTCACAGGGGGCTAAAGGCTACACCTTC; CDR3 protein: CASSSQGAKGYTF
J gene: TRBJ2-1; V gene: TRBV15; D gene: NA; clone size: NA; CDR3 DNA: TGTGCCACCAGCACCTTGGCCTCCATTCAAAACAATGAGCAGTTCTTC; CDR3 protein: CATSTLASIQNNEQFF
J gene: TRBJ2-7; V gene: TRBV18; D gene: TRBD2; clone size: NA; CDR3 DNA: TGTGCCAGCTCAGGAATAGCGGGAGTGATCTACGAGCAGTACTTC; CDR3 protein: CASSGIAGVIYEQYF
J gene: TRBJ2-3; V gene: TRBV29-1; D gene: NA; clone size: NA; CDR3 DNA: TGCAGCGTTGAAGATTGGGCTATATCAGATACGCAGTATTTT; CDR3 protein: CSVEDWAISDTQYF
J gene: TRBJ2-7; V gene: TRBV6-1; D gene: TRBD2; clone size: NA; CDR3 DNA: TGTGCCAGCAGTGAAGGGCGGGGGTTACTCTCCTACGAGCAGTACTTC; CDR3 protein: CASSEGRGLLSYEQYF
J gene: TRBJ1-2; V gene: TRBV7-8; D gene: NA; clone size: NA; CDR3 DNA: TGTGCCAGCAGCCTCGAAGGGGGATCCTATGGCTACACCTTC; CDR3 protein: CASSLEGGSYGYTF
J gene: TRBJ1-1; V gene: TRBV19; D gene: TRBD1; clone size: once; CDR3 DNA: TGTGCCAGTACCTCCGGGACAGGGGGCCGGTACACTGAAGCTTTCTTT; CDR3 protein: CASTSGTGGRYTEAFF
J gene: TRBJ1-2; V gene: TRBV4-1; D gene: TRBD1; clone size: NA; CDR3 DNA: TGCGCCAGCAGCTACCAATCGACAGGGGCTGGCTATGGCTACACCTTC; CDR3 protein: CASSYQSTGAGYGYTF
J gene: TRBJ2-7; V gene: TRBV30; D gene: NA; clone size: NA; CDR3 DNA: TGTGCCTGGAAAGAGTCCTCCTACGAGCAGTACTTC; CDR3 protein: CAWKESSYEQYF
J gene: TRBJ2-3; V gene: TRBV19; D gene: NA; clone size: NA; CDR3 DNA: TGTGCCAGTAGTATAGCCAGGATGGAAGATACGCAGTATTTT; CDR3 protein: CASSIARMEDTQYF
J gene: TRBJ1-2; V gene: TRBV9; D gene: NA; clone size: NA; CDR3 DNA: TGTGCCAGCAGCGTAGTTTCGTCCGGGGATGGCTACACCTTC; CDR3 protein: CASSVVSSGDGYTF
J gene: TRBJ2-5; V gene: TRBV2; D gene: NA; clone size: NA; CDR3 DNA: TGTGCCAGCAGTGAAATCAGCGTGGAGACCCAGTACTTC; CDR3 protein: CASSEISVETQYF
J gene: TRBJ1-5; V gene: TRBV30; D gene: TRBD1; clone size: NA; CDR3 DNA: TGTGCCTGGAGTGAGGGACAGAGCATCAAGCCCCAGCATTTT; CDR3 protein: CAWSEGQSIKPQHF
J gene: TRBJ2-3; V gene: TRBV7-2; D gene: TRBD2; clone size: NA; CDR3 DNA: TGTGCCAGCAGCTTCGGGGGGGGAACAGATACGCAGTATTTT; CDR3 protein: CASSFGGGTDTQYF
J gene: TRBJ1-1; V gene: TRBV15; D gene: NA; clone size: NA; CDR3 DNA: TGTGCCACCAGCAGAGTACTGGCGGGGCCAAGAACCCTCCCTTCCGAAGCTTTCTTT; CDR3 protein: CATSRVLAGPRTLPSEAFF
J gene: TRBJ2-7; V gene: TRBV10-2; D gene: TRBD2; clone size: NA; CDR3 DNA: TGCGCCACTCTTACCCCGGGGGGGCAGTACTTC; CDR3 protein: CATLTPGGQYF
J gene: TRBJ2-3; V gene: TRBV7-2; D gene: TRBD2; clone size: NA; CDR3 DNA: TGTGCCAGCAGCCTCCCGGGACTAGCGGGGGGGAGCACAGATACGCAGTATTTT; CDR3 protein: CASSLPGLAGGSTDTQYF
J gene: TRBJ1-1; V gene: TRBV4-1; D gene: NA; clone size: NA; CDR3 DNA: TGCGCCAGCAGCCAAGTAGCAGGGGACACTGAAGCTTTCTTT; CDR3 protein: CASSQVAGDTEAFF
J gene: TRBJ2-7; V gene: TRBV11-2; D gene: NA; clone size: NA; CDR3 DNA: TGTGCCAGCAGCTTAGCCCGCCGGGACTCAACTTTAACCTACGAGCAGTACTTC; CDR3 protein: CASSLARRDSTLTYEQYF
J gene: TRBJ1-1; V gene: TRBV2; D gene: TRBD1; clone size: NA; CDR3 DNA: TGTGCCAGCAGTGAAGTGGGGGGCGTGGGACAGGGCACTGAAGCTTTCTTT; CDR3 protein: CASSEVGGVGQGTEAFF